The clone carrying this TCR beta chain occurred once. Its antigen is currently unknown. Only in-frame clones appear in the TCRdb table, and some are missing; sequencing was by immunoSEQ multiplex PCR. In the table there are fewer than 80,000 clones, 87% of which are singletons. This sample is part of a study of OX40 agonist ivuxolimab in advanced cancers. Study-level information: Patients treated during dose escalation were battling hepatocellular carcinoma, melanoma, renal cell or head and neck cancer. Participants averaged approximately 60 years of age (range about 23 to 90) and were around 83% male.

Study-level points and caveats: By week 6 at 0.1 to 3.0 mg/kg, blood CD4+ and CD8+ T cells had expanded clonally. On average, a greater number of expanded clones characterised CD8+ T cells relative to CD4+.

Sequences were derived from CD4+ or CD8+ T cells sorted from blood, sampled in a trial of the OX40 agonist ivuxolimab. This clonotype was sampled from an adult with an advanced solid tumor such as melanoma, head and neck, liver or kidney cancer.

This CDR3 reads CASSFGGVQETQYF. CDR3 sequence (DNA): TGTGCCAGCAGCTTCGGGGGGGTCCAAGAGACCCAGTACTTC. The V call is TRBV7-9, the J call TRBJ2-5, with 8 bases fitting TRBD2. The V segment lost 3 bases and the J segment 1 base; nucleotides outside the gene matches: 1. Germline CDR1 and CDR2: SEHNR and FQNEAQ (reference sequence). The CDR3 has 14 amino acids. The whole variable domain, remainder taken from reference TRBV7-9 and TRBJ2-5, is DTGVSQNPRHKITKRGQNVTFRCDPISEHNRLYWYRQTLGQGPEFLTYFQNEAQLEKSRLLSDRFSAERPKGSFSTLEIQRTEQGDSAMYLCASSFGGVQETQYFGPGTRLLVL.